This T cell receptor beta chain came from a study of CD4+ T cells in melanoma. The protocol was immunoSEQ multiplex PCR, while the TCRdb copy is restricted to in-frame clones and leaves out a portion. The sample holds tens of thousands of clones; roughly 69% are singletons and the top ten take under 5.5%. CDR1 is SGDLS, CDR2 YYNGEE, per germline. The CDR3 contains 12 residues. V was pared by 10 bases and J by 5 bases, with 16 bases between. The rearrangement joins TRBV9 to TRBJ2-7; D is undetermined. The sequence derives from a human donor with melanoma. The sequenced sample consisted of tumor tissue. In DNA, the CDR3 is TGTGCCTGCCTCCCCGCCCCGGACGAGCAGTACTTC. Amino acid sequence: CACLPAPDEQYF.